This T cell receptor (beta chain) came from a study of blood T cell repertoires in COVID-19. The wider study: Specimens from acute and convalescent COVID-19 originated in the United States, Italy and Spain.

Germline assignment: CDR1 SGHRS and CDR2 YFSETQ. The trim removed 2 bases at V and 5 bases at J, leaving 15 bases unmatched. CDR3 size: 17 residues. Method: immunoSEQ multiplex PCR; TCRdb's copy keeps in-frame clones and lacks some. Of under 85,000 clones in the sample, 70% to 85% were seen once. This TCR was sampled from a man aged 50 to 60 with COVID-19, enrolled during active disease. The rearrangement links TRBV5-1 to TRBJ2-7, with TRBD2 matching 8 bases. Specimen: peripheral blood. The CDR3 loop reads CASSFGPFSGVDHEQYF. Written as DNA, the CDR3 is TGCGCCAGCAGCTTTGGACCTTTTAGCGGGGTCGACCACGAGCAGTACTTC.